The 24 T cell receptor beta chains below were found in one sample sequenced in a study of shared clonotypes between healthy human individuals. The table came from immunoSEQ multiplex PCR; TCRdb's copy has only in-frame clones and leaves some out. This sample has approximately 740,000 clones, with about 74% found just once. Sequencing input: memory CD4+ T cells sorted from blood. Subset: CD45RA-negative fraction. The receptor set was obtained from a woman aged 30 to 39 in good health.

The chain couples TRBV7-9 to TRBJ2-5; D might be TRBD1 (5 bases). The germline V gene has CDR1 SEHNR and CDR2 FQNEAQ (reference sequence). The CDR3 covers 15 residues. Between the trimmed V and J ends, which lost 0 bases and 1 base, there was a span of 9 bases. The CDR3 DNA follows: TGTGCCAGCAGCTTAGCGCTCACAGGCCAAGAGACCCAGTACTTC. Protein: CASSLALTGQETQYF.

DNA of the CDR3: TGTGCCATCTCCCCCGGATCCCGTAGCACAGATACGCAGTATTTT. It encodes CAISPGSRSTDTQYF. The chain has TRBV10-3 and TRBJ2-3, with no clear D. The germline V gene has CDR1 ENHRY and CDR2 SYGVKD. This CDR3 comprises 15 residues. The ends were cut back, 8 bases at V and 0 bases at J, with 15 bases in the middle.

This chain links TRBV14 with TRBJ1-5; 7 bases fit TRBD1. The trim removed 3 bases at V and 3 bases at J, leaving 11 bases unmatched. This CDR3 contains 17 residues. CDR1 is SGHDN and CDR2 is FVKESK in the germline V gene. The CDR3 here is CASSHVGTETYNQPQHF. CDR3 DNA: TGTGCCAGCAGCCATGTCGGGACAGAAACATACAATCAGCCCCAGCATTTT.

The chain links TRBV2 to TRBJ1-2, with 7 nucleotides matching TRBD1. The trim removed 6 bases at V and 8 bases at J, leaving 12 bases unmatched. Germline assignment: CDR1 SNHLY and CDR2 FYNNEI. The length of the CDR3 is 14 residues. The DNA of the CDR3 is TGTGCCAGCAGAGGACTTGACAGGGAACAAGGCTACACCTTC. It encodes CASRGLDREQGYTF. Based on the CDR3 plus reference TRBV2 and TRBJ1-2, the full variable domain is EPEVTQTPSHQVTQMGQEVILRCVPISNHLYFYWYRQILGQKVEFLVSFYNNEISEKSEIFDDQFSVERPDGSNFTLKIRSTKLEDSAMYFCASRGLDREQGYTFGSGTRLTVV.

A remark on this clone: The same CDR3 is also encoded by other DNA sequences in this sample. The V gene is TRBV28, the J gene TRBJ2-2, with D unresolved. Trimming left V 3 bases short and J 8 bases short, with 7 bases between. This CDR3 is 12 amino acids long. CDR1 is MDHEN and CDR2 is SYDVKM in the germline V gene. The DNA of the CDR3 is TGTGCCAGCAGTTTGTCGGCTGGGGAGCTGTTTTTT. Protein product: CASSLSAGELFF.

This clone showed up just a few times. The chain's CDR3 is CASSTPDGTTQYF. Written as DNA, the CDR3 is TGTGCCAGCAGCACCCCGGACGGAACGACGCAGTATTTT. The rearrangement uses TRBV11-2 and TRBJ2-3; D remains ambiguous. The CDR3 has 13 residues. V dropped 5 bases and J dropped 9 bases, with 15 bases sitting between them. CDR1 and CDR2 from the germline V gene are SGHAT and FQNNGV.

The chain employs TRBV5-1 and TRBJ2-5; TRBD2 might be the D (5 bases). The CDR3 covers 13 residues. The germline V gene has CDR1 SGHRS and CDR2 YFSETQ. The ends were cut back, 1 base at V and 5 bases at J, with 9 bases in the middle. This CDR3 is CASSLRGSETQYF. CDR3 nucleotide sequence: TGCGCCAGCAGCTTGAGAGGGTCGGAGACCCAGTACTTC.

Concerning this clone itself: Within the sample, other DNA sequences also encode this same CDR3. The genes are TRBV4-1 and TRBJ2-3; 11 bases are shared with TRBD2. The length of the CDR3 is 17 residues. J was trimmed by 3 bases and V by 0 bases; bases with no gene match: 5. Germline assignment: CDR1 MGHRA and CDR2 YSYEKL. The CDR3 protein is CASSQDGTSGSTDTQYF. DNA of the CDR3: TGCGCCAGCAGCCAAGATGGAACTAGCGGGAGTACAGATACGCAGTATTTT.

The rearrangement links TRBV27 to TRBJ2-2; 8 bases line up with TRBD2. After removal of 0 bases from V and 8 bases from J, the junction contained 17 bases not matched to a gene. The CDR3 covers 19 residues. CDR1 MNHEY and CDR2 SMNVEV come from the germline V gene (reference sequence). The CDR3 DNA reads as TGTGCCAGCAGTTTATCACTCCTTAGGCTAGCGGGCGTGACTGGGGAGCTGTTTTTT. Translation gives CASSLSLLRLAGVTGELFF.

The J gene is TRBJ1-6, the V gene TRBV7-9; D is undetermined. The CDR3 is 12 amino acids. CDR1 and CDR2 (germline): SEHNR, FQNEAQ (reference sequence). The V end was cut by 4 bases, the J end by 10 bases, with 8 bases between. The CDR3 is CASSSLGSPLHF. The CDR3 nucleotides are TGTGCCAGCAGCTCGCTGGGCTCACCCCTCCACTTT.

CDR3 bases: TGTGCCAGCAGCTTACAGGGAGCGAGAGGCTACACCTTC. Its translation: CASSLQGARGYTF. The chain couples TRBV7-9 to TRBJ1-2; possible D gene TRBD1, 5 bases. The germline gives CDR1 SEHNR, CDR2 FQNEAQ (reference sequence). The CDR3 length is 13 residues. V was clipped by 2 bases and J by 8 bases, with 12 bases between them. Complete variable domain (other parts from reference TRBV7-9 and TRBJ1-2): DTGVSQNPRHKITKRGQNVTFRCDPISEHNRLYWYRQTLGQGPEFLTYFQNEAQLEKSRLLSDRFSAERPKGSFSTLEIQRTEQGDSAMYLCASSLQGARGYTFGSGTRLTVV.

The rearrangement joins TRBV7-2 to TRBJ2-7; weak D call: TRBD2 (5 bases). Trimming left V 6 bases short and J 0 bases short, with 15 bases between. Germline CDR1 is SGHTA and CDR2 is FQGNSA. The CDR3 is 15 residues long. The CDR3 region has the DNA TGTGCCAGCAGAGACGGAGGAGCCAACTCCTACGAGCAGTACTTC. It is translated as CASRDGGANSYEQYF.

This clone was detected only a few times. This may be a read error: a much more frequent sequence differs by one nucleotide. The rearrangement uses TRBV6-1 and TRBJ1-4; D is unresolved. This CDR3 comprises 11 residues. The V end lost 6 bases, the J end lost 6 bases, and 5 bases lay between the germline ends. Germline loops: CDR1 MNHNS, CDR2 SASEGT. CDR3 region: CASRGDEKLFF. CDR3 DNA sequence: TGTGCCAGCAGGGGAGATGAAAAACTGTTTTTT.

The chain combines TRBV23-1 with TRBJ2-4; a possible D gene is TRBD1 (5 bases). TRBV23-1 is identified as an open reading frame with a role that is uncertain. V was shortened by 0 bases and J by 1 base, with 16 bases between the two germline ends. CDR3 length: 18 amino acids. DNA of the CDR3: TGCGCCAGCAGTCAATCGAGCGAAAAGACAGCCGCCAAAAACATTCAGTACTTC. This sequence encodes CASSQSSEKTAAKNIQYF.

V gene TRBV6-1 combines with J gene TRBJ2-7, with TRBD1 matching 9 bases. V was clipped by 5 bases and J by 3 bases; unmatched bases: 5. Germline CDR1 reads MNHNS; CDR2 reads SASEGT. The CDR3 runs 14 residues. This CDR3 reads CASSQQGAVYEQYF. CDR3 DNA sequence: TGTGCCAGCAGTCAACAGGGGGCTGTCTACGAGCAGTACTTC.

The chain recombines TRBV2 with TRBJ2-1; TRBD2 matches 9 bases. CDR1 and CDR2 from the germline V gene are SNHLY and FYNNEI. The CDR3 is 15 residues long. Trimming at V came to 5 bases and at J to 2 bases, leaving 4 bases not matched to a gene. CDR3 coding DNA: TGTGCCAGCAGTAGGAGCGGGAGGACCTACAATGAGCAGTTCTTC. Its protein is CASSRSGRTYNEQFF.

This rearrangement joins TRBV28 to TRBJ2-7; maybe TRBD2 (5 bases). The germline V and J ends were trimmed by 3 bases and 3 bases, with 12 bases remaining between them. Germline V lookup: CDR1 MDHEN, CDR2 SYDVKM. This CDR3 has 14 residues. The CDR3 loop reads CASSLPSPLYEQYF. The DNA of the CDR3 is TGTGCCAGCAGTTTGCCTAGCCCCCTCTACGAGCAGTACTTC.

The gene calls are TRBV4-2 and TRBJ2-7; 10 bases match TRBD2. The CDR3 is made up of 16 amino acids. Unmatched junction bases numbered 9, after V lost 4 bases and J lost 3 bases. Germline CDR1 reads LGHNA; CDR2 reads YNFKEQ. For the CDR3, the DNA is TGTGCCAGCAGCCCCGACCCGGCTAGCGGGAGCTACGAGCAGTACTTC. This codes for CASSPDPASGSYEQYF.

The rearrangement links TRBV11-2 to TRBJ2-2, with D hard to call. Trimming left V 1 base short and J 8 bases short, with 8 bases between. There are 13 residues in the CDR3. The germline V gene encodes CDR1 SGHAT and CDR2 FQNNGV. In nucleotides, the CDR3 is TGTGCCAGCAGCTTAGTTGGCTTTGGGGAGCTGTTTTTT. Amino acid sequence: CASSLVGFGELFF.

V is TRBV10-3 and J is TRBJ2-2; unclear D gene. Germline V lookup: CDR1 ENHRY, CDR2 SYGVKD. The ends were cut back, 6 bases at V and 1 base at J, with 15 bases in the middle. The CDR3 extends over 16 amino acids. CDR3 residues: CAIRSPSGWNTGELFF. For the CDR3, the DNA is TGTGCCATCAGAAGCCCTTCGGGCTGGAACACCGGGGAGCTGTTTTTT.

J is TRBJ1-2 and V is TRBV21-1. TRBV21-1 is a pseudogene. The CDR3 is 12 amino acids. CDR3 loop: CASSKITGGYTF. The DNA of the CDR3 is TGTGCCAGCAGCAAAATCACGGGTGGCTACACCTTC.

The chain has TRBV5-1 and TRBJ2-3; either TRBD1 or TRBD2 may supply D (5 bases each). V was pared by 4 bases and J by 2 bases, with 14 bases between. The CDR3 has 15 residues. Germline V gives CDR1 SGHRS, CDR2 YFSETQ. The CDR3 loop is CASSPRGSNTDTQYF. CDR3 in DNA: TGCGCCAGCAGCCCACGGGGCAGCAACACAGATACGCAGTATTTT.

This chain joins TRBV28 and TRBJ2-7, with D perhaps TRBD1 or TRBD2 (8 bases each). Germline-derived CDR1 and CDR2 are MDHEN and SYDVKM. Trimming took off 8 bases at V and 1 base at J, with 15 bases between the two ends. The CDR3 is 14 amino acids. The CDR3 loop reads CASQGASGSYEQYF. The CDR3 DNA is TGTGCCAGCCAGGGGGCTAGCGGGTCCTACGAGCAGTACTTC.

V and J are TRBV29-1 and TRBJ2-1; 10 nucleotides match TRBD2. CDR3 length equals 13 residues. V gave up 6 bases and J gave up 5 bases; unmatched junction bases: 4. Germline V lookup: CDR1 SQVTM, CDR2 ANQGSEA. CDR3 loop: CSVSGRGNNEQFF. CDR3 sequence (DNA): TGCAGCGTGAGCGGGAGGGGCAACAATGAGCAGTTCTTC.